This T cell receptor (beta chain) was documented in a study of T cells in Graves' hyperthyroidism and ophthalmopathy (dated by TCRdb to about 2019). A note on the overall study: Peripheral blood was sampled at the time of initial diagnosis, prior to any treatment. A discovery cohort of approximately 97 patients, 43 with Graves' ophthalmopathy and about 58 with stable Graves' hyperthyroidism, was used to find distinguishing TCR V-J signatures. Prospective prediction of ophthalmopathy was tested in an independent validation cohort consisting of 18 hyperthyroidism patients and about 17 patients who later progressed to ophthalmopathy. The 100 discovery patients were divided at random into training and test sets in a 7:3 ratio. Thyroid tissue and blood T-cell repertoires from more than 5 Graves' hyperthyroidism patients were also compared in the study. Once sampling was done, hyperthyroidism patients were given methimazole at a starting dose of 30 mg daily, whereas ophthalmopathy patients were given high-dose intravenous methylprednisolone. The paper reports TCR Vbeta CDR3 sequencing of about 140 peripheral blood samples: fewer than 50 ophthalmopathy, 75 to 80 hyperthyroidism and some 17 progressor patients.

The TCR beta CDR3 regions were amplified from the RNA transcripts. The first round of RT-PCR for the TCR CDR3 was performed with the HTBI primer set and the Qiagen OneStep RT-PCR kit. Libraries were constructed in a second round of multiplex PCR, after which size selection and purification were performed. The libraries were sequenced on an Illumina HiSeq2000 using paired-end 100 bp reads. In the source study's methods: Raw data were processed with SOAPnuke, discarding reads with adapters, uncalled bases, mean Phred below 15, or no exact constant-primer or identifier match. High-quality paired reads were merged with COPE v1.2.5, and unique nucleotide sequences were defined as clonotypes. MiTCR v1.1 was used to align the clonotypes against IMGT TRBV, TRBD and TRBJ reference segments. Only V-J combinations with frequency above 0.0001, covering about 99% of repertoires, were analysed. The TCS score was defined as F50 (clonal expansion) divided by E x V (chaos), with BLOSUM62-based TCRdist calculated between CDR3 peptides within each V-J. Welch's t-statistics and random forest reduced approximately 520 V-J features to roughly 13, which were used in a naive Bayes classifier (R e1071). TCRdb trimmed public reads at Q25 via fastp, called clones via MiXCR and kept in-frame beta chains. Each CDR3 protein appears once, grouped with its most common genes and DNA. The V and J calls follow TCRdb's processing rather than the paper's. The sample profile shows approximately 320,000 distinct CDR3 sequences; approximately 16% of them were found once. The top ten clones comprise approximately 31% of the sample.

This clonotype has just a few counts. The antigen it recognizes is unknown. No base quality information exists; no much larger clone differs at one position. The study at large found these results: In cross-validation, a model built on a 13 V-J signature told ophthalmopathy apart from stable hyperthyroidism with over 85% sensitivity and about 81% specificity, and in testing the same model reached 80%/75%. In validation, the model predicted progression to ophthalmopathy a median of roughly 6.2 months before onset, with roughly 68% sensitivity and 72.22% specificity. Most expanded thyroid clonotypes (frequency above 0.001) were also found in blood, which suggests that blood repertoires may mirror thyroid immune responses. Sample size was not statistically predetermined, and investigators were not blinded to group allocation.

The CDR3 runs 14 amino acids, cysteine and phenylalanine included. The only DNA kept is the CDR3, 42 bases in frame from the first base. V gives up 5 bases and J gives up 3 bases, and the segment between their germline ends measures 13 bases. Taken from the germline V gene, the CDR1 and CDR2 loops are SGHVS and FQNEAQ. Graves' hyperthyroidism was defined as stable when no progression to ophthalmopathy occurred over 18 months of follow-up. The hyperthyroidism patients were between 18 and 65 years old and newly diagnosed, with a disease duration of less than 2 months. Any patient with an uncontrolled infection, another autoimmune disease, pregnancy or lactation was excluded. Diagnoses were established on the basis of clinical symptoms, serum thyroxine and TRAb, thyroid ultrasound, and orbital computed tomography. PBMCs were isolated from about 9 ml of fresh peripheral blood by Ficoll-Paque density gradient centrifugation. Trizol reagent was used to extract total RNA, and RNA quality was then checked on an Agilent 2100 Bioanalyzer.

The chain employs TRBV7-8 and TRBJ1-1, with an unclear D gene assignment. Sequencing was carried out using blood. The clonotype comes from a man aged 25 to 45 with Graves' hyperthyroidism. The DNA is TGTGCCAGCAGCCAAGACCGTCCCGACACTGAAGCTTTCTTT. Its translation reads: CASSQDRPDTEAFF.